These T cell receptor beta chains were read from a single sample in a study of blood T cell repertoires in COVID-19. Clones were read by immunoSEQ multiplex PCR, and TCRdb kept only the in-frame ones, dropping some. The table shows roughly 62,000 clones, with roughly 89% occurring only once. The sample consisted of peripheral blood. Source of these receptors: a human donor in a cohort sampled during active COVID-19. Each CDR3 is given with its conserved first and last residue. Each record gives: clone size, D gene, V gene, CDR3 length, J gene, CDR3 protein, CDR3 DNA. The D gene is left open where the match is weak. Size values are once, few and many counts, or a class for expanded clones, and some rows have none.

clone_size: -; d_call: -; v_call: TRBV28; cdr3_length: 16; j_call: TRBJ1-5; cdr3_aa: CASSPFKGPSNQPQHF; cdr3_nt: TGTGCCAGCAGCCCATTCAAGGGGCCTAGCAATCAGCCCCAGCATTTT
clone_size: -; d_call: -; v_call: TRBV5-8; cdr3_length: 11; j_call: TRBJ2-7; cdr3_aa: CASSLQGRGYF; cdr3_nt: TGTGCCAGCAGCTTACAGGGACGAGGGTACTTC
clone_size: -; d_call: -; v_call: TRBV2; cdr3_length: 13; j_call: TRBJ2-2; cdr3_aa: CASTAQGSGELFF; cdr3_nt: TGTGCCAGCACGGCACAGGGAAGCGGGGAGCTGTTTTTT
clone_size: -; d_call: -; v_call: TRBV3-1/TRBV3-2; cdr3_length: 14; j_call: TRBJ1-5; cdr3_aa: CASSQVRGSQPQHF; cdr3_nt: TGTGCCAGCAGCCAAGTCAGGGGTTCTCAGCCCCAGCATTTT
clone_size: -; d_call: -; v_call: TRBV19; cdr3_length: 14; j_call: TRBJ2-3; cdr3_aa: CASSISGGTDTQYF; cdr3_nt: TGTGCCAGTAGTATCTCAGGGGGCACAGATACGCAGTATTTT
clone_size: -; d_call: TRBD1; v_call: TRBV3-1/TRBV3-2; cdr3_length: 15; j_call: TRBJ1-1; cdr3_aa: CASSQRGQPITEAFF; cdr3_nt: TGTGCCAGCAGCCAGCGGGGACAGCCGATCACTGAAGCTTTCTTT
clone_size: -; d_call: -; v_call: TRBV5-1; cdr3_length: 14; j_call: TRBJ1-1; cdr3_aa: CASSPVFGSTEAFF; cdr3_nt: TGCGCCAGCAGCCCGGTTTTCGGTTCCACTGAAGCTTTCTTT
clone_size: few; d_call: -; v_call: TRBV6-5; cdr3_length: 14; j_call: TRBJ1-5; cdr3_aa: CASSYLQGQQPQHF; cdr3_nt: TGTGCCAGCAGTTACCTCCAGGGCCAACAGCCCCAGCATTTT
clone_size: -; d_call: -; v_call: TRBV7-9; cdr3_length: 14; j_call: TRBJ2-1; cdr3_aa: CASSFGSSYNEQFF; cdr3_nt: TGTGCCAGCAGCTTCGGGAGCTCCTACAATGAGCAGTTCTTC
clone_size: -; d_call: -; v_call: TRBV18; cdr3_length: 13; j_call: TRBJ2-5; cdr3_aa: CASSPGPQETQYF; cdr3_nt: TGTGCCAGCTCACCGGGGCCACAAGAGACCCAGTACTTC
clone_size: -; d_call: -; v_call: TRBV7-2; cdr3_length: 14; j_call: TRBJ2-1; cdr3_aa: CASSPQGFYNEQFF; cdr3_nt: TGTGCCAGCAGCCCGCAGGGGTTCTACAATGAGCAGTTCTTC
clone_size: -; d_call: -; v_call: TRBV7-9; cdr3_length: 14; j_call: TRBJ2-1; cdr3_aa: CASSLQPEAGEQFF; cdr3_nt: TGTGCCAGCAGCTTACAGCCAGAGGCGGGTGAGCAGTTCTTC
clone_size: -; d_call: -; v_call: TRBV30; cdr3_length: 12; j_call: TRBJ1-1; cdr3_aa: CAWSLNSLEAFF; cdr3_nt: TGTGCCTGGAGTCTGAACTCCCTTGAAGCTTTCTTT
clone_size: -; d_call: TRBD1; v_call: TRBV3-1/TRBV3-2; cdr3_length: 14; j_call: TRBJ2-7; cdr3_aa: CASSPQGASYEQYF; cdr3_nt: TGTGCCAGCAGCCCCCAGGGGGCCTCCTACGAGCAGTACTTC
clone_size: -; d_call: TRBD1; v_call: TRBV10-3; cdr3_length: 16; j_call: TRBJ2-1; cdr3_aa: CAISAAGQGAWNEQFF; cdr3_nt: TGTGCCATCAGTGCTGCGGGACAGGGGGCGTGGAATGAGCAGTTCTTC
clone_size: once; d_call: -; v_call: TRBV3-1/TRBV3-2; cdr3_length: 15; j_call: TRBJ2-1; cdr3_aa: CASSQDPTSWGEQFF; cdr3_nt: TGTGCCAGCAGCCAAGATCCGACTAGTTGGGGGGAGCAGTTCTTC
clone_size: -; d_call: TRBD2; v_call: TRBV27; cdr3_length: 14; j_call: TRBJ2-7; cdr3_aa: CASSSSGSFYEQYF; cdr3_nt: TGTGCCAGCAGTTCTAGCGGGAGTTTCTACGAGCAGTACTTC
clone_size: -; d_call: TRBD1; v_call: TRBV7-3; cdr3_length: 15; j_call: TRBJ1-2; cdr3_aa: CASSLNPGTAYGYTF; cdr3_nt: TGTGCCAGCAGCTTAAACCCAGGGACAGCCTATGGCTACACCTTC
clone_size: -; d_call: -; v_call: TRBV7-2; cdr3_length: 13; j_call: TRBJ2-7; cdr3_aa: CASSLVDTYEQYF; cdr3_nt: TGTGCCAGCAGCTTAGTGGACACTTACGAGCAGTACTTC
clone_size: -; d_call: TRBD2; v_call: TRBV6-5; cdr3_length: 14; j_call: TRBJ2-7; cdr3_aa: CASRVAGEVYEQYF; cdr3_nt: TGTGCCAGCAGAGTAGCGGGAGAAGTCTACGAGCAGTACTTC
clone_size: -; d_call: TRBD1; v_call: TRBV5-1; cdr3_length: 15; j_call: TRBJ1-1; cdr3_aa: CASSKGDRRDTEAFF; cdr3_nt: TGCGCCAGCAGCAAAGGGGACAGACGCGACACTGAAGCTTTCTTT
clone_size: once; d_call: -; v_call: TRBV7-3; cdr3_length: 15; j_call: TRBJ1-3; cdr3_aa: CASSLEGVAGNTIYF; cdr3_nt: TGTGCCAGCAGCTTAGAGGGTGTCGCTGGAAACACCATATATTTT
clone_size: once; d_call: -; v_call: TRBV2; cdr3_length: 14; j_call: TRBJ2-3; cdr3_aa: CASSVRGRTDTQYF; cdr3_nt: TGTGCCAGCAGTGTCCGGGGTAGGACAGATACGCAGTATTTT
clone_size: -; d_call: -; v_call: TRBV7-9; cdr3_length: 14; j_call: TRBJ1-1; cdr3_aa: CASTFRLGVTEAFF; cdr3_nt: TGTGCCAGCACCTTCCGATTAGGGGTTACTGAAGCTTTCTTT
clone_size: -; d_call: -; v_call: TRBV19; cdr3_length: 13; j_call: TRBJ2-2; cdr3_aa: CASSDRGTGELFF; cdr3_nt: TGTGCCAGTAGCGACAGAGGAACCGGGGAGCTGTTTTTT
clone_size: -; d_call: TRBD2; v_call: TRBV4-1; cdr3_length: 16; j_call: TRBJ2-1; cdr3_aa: CASSQDWGLAGVEQFF; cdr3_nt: TGCGCCAGCAGCCAAGATTGGGGACTAGCGGGGGTCGAGCAGTTCTTC
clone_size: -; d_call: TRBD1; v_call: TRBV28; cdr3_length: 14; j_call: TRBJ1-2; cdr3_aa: CASTITGAGYGYTF; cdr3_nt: TGTGCCAGCACCATCACAGGGGCGGGCTATGGCTACACCTTC
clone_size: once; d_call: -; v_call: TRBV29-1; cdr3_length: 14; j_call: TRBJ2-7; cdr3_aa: CSVALGGASYEQYF; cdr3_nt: TGCAGCGTCGCCTTAGGGGGGGCATCCTACGAGCAGTACTTC
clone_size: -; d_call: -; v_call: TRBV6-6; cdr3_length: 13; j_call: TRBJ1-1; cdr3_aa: CASLRQGGTEAFF; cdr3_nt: TGTGCCAGCCTACGGCAGGGAGGCACTGAAGCTTTCTTT
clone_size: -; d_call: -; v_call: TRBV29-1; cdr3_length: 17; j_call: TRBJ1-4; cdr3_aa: CSVEERDWLSTNEKLFF; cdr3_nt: TGCAGCGTTGAAGAACGGGACTGGCTATCGACTAATGAAAAACTGTTTTTT
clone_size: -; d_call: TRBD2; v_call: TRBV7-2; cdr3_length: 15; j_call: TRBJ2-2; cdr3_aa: CASRGTSGNTGELFF; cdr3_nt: TGTGCCAGCAGAGGGACTAGCGGAAACACCGGGGAGCTGTTTTTT
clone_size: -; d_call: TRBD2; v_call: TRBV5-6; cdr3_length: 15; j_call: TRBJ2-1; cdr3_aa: CASSWRASGGNEQFF; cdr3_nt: TGTGCCAGCAGCTGGAGGGCTAGCGGGGGGAATGAGCAGTTCTTC
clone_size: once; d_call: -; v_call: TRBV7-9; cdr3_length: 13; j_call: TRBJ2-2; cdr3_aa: CASSLVGSGELFF; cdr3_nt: TGTGCCAGCAGCTTAGTCGGTTCTGGGGAGCTGTTTTTT
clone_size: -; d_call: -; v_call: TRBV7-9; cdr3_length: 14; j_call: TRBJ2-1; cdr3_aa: CASSFAASYNEQFF; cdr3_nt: TGTGCCAGCAGCTTCGCGGCCTCCTACAATGAGCAGTTCTTC
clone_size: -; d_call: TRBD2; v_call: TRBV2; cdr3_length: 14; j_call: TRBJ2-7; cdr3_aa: CASSVGGGEHEQYF; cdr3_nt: TGTGCCAGCAGTGTTGGTGGGGGGGAGCACGAGCAGTACTTC
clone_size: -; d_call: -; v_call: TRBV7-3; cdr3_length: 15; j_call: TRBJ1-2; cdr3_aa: CASSLGASTNYGYTF; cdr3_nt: TGTGCCAGCAGCTTAGGGGCCTCCACTAACTATGGCTACACCTTC
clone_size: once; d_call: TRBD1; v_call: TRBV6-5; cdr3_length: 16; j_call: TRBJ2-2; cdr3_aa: CASSYGQGLNTGELFF; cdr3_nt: TGTGCCAGCAGTTACGGACAGGGATTGAACACCGGGGAGCTGTTTTTT
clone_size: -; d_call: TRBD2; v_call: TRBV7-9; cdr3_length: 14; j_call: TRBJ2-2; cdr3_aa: CASSKLAGEGELFF; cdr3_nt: TGTGCCAGCAGCAAATTAGCGGGGGAAGGGGAGCTGTTTTTT
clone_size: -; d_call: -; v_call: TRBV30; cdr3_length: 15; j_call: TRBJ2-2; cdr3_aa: CAWSRGVRETGELFF; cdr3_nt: TGTGCCTGGAGTCGAGGGGTACGGGAGACCGGGGAGCTGTTTTTT
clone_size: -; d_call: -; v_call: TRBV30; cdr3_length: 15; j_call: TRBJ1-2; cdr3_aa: CAWMRPGLPNYGYTF; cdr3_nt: TGTGCCTGGATGAGGCCAGGGCTGCCTAACTATGGCTACACCTTC
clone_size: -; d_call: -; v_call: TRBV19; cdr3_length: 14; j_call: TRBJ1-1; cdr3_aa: CASSKMDSGTEAFF; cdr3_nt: TGTGCCAGTAGTAAGATGGATTCGGGCACTGAAGCTTTCTTT